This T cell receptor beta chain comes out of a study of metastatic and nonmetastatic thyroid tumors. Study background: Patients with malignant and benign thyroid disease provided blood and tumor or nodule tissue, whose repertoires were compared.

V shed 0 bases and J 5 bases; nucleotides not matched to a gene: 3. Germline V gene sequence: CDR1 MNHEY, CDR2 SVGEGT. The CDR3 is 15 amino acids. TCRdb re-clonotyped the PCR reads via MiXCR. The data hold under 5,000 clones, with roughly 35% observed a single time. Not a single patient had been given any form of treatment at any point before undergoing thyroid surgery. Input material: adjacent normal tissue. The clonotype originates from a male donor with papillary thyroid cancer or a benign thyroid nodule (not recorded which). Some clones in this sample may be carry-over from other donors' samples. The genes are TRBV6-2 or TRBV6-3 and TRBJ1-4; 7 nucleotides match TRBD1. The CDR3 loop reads CASSYSRGQNEKLFF. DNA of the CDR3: TGTGCCAGCAGTTACTCCCGGGGACAGAATGAAAAACTGTTTTTT.